These T cell receptor beta chains were read from a single sample in a study of blood T cell repertoires in COVID-19. TCRdb's table, derived via immunoSEQ multiplex PCR, lists solely in-frame clones and lacks some. The sample records some 200,000 clones, roughly 81% being singletons. Sequences were obtained from peripheral blood. These receptors came from a woman between 50 and 59 years old with active or convalescent COVID-19. CDR3s leave out the opening cysteine and the closing phenylalanine or tryptophan. Some rows have no size entry. The others give once, few or many, or a class for an expanded clone.

- | TRBV9 | ASSASRGEQY
- | TRBV28 | ASSSIAGAYNEQF
few | TRBV4-1 | ASSQGPGQTNTEAF
- | TRBV3-1/TRBV3-2 | ASSQGSGINSGELF
- | TRBV7-3 | ASSRLGTSGIGNEQF
once | TRBV7-9 | ASSSIRTDYNEQF
- | TRBV5-4 | ASTWDRAGDTQY
- | TRBV7-6 | ASSGGKRGPGRWETQY
- | TRBV24-1 | ATGTTTDTQY
- | TRBV27 | ASSRQGWAEQY
- | TRBV9 | ASSPGGGTPEAF
few | TRBV19 | ASTTDRGRYGYT
few | TRBV18 | ASSPAGVDGYT
few | TRBV30 | AWSGTSRDTQY
- | TRBV11-3 | ASRSSGTNEQF
- | TRBV5-1 | ASSLTGVDGNTIY
- | TRBV19 | ASSRAGAFPGYGYT
- | TRBV24-1 | ATMAAGASTDTQY
once | TRBV2 | ARQGRKGQPQH
- | TRBV28 | ASSLARGSGANVLT
- | TRBV7-6 | ASSFRGVQY
- | TRBV2 | ASTIQGENTEAF
once | TRBV11-2 | ASRVGQFSPLH
- | TRBV5-1 | ASSLDGFAEAF
- | TRBV2 | ASSEDPQYGYT
- | TRBV18 | ASSPRLAGQETQY
- | TRBV10-1 | ASSVRSSGGQETQY
- | TRBV6-6 | ASSSPSGRASDTQY
- | TRBV5-6 | ASSLEVRRDREWWETQY
- | TRBV5-5 | ASSYPGQGTNYGYT
- | TRBV10-3 | ATTPTDYNSPLH
- | TRBV18 | ASSPGQGSGNTIY